This TCR beta chain derives from a study of technical replicates of blood from a few donors. The repertoire was sequenced with immunoSEQ multiplex PCR; TCRdb's copy has only in-frame clones and lacks some. The data hold roughly 65,000 clones, with approximately 86% observed a single time. Sequencing was performed on PBMCs. The receptor comes from a human donor in good health. Some clones in this sample may be carry-over from other donors' samples.

For the CDR3, the DNA is TGTGCCAGCAGCTTTCGGCAGGGGTCACCCCTCCACTTT. Protein: CASSFRQGSPLHF. The chain is built from TRBV7-8 and TRBJ1-6, with D possibly matching TRBD1 (6 bases). The CDR3 sequence is 13 residues long. Germline V gives CDR1 SGHVS, CDR2 FQNEAQ. V was shortened by 3 bases and J by 10 bases, with 10 bases between the two germline ends. The entire variable domain, with the rest obtained from reference TRBV7-8 and TRBJ1-6, is as follows: GAGVSQSPRYKVAKRGQDVALRCDPISGHVSLFWYQQALGQGPEFLTYFQNEAQLDKSGLPSDRFFAERPEGSVSTLKIQRTQQEDSAVYLCASSFRQGSPLHFGNGTRLTVT.